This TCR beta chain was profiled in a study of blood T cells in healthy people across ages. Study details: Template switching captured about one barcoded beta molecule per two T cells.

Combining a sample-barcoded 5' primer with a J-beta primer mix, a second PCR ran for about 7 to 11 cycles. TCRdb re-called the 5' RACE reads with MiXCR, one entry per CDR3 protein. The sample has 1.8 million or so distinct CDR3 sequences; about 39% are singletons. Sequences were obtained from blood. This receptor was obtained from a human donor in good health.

CDR3 region: CASSGVQGVLGTEAFF. Here the CDR3 DNA reads TGTGCCAGCAGTGGGGTACAGGGCGTTTTGGGCACTGAAGCTTTCTTT. This chain uses TRBV2 with TRBJ1-1; TRBD1 is a possible D gene (6 bases). The CDR3 sequence is 16 residues long. Germline CDR1 and CDR2: SNHLY and FYNNEI. Between the trimmed V and J ends, which lost 4 bases and 4 bases, there was a span of 19 bases.